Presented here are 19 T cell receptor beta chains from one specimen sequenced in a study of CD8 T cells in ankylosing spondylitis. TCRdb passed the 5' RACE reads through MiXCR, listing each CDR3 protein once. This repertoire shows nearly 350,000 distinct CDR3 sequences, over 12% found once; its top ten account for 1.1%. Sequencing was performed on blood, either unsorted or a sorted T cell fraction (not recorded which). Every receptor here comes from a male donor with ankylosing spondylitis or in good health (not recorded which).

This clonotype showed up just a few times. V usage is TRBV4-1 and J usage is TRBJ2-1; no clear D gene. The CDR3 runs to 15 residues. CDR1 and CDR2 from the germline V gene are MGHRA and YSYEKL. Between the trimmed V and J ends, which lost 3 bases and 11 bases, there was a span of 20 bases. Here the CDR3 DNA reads TGCGCCAGCAGCCAGCCTGTTAGAGGAGTGCCCCAGCAGTTCTTC. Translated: CASSQPVRGVPQQFF.

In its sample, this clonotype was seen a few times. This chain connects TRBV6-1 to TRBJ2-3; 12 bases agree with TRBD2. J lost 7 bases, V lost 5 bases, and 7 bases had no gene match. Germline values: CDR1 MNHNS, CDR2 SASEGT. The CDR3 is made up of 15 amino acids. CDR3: CASSPASGGAHTQYF. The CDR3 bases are TGTGCCAGCAGTCCCGCTAGCGGGGGGGCTCATACGCAGTATTTT.

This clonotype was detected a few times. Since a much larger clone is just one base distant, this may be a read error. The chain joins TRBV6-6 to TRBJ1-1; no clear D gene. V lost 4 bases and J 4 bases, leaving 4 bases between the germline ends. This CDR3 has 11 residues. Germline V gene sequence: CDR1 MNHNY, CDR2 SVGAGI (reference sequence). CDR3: CASSFLTEAFF. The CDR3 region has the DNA TGTGCCAGCAGTTTTCTCACTGAAGCTTTCTTT.

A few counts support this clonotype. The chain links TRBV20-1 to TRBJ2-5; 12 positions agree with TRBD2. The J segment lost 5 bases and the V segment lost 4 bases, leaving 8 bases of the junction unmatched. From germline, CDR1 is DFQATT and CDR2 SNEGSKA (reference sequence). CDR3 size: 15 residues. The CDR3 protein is CSANGLAGREETQYF. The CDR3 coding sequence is TGCAGTGCTAATGGACTAGCGGGGAGGGAGGAGACCCAGTACTTC.

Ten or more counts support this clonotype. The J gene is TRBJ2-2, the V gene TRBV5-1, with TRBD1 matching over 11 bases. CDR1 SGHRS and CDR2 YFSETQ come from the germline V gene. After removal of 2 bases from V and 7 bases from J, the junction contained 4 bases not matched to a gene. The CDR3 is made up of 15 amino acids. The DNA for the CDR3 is TGCGCCAGCAGCTTCGGGACAGGGGGAAACGGGGAGCTGTTTTTT. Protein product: CASSFGTGGNGELFF.

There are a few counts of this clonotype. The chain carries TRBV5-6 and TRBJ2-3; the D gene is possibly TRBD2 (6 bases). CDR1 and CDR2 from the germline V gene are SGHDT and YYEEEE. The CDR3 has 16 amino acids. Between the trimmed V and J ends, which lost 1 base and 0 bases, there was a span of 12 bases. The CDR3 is CASSLFTGESTDTQYF. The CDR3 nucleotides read TGTGCCAGCAGCTTGTTTACGGGGGAAAGCACAGATACGCAGTATTTT. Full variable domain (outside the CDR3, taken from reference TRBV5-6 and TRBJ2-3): DAGVTQSPTHLIKTRGQQVTLRCSPKSGHDTVSWYQQALGQGPQFIFQYYEEEERQRGNFPDRFSGHQFPNYSSELNVNALLLGDSALYLCASSLFTGESTDTQYFGPGTRLTVL.

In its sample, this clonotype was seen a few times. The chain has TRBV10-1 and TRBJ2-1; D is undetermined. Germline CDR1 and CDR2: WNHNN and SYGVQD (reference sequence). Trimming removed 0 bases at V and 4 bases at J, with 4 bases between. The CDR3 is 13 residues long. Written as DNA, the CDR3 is TGCGCCAGCAGTGAGTCCATGTACAATGAGCAGTTCTTC. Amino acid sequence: CASSESMYNEQFF.

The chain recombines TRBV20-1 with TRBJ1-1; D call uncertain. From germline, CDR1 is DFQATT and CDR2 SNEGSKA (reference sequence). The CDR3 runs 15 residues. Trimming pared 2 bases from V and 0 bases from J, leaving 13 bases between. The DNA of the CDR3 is TGCAGTGCTAGACCAGGACGGAGCTTGAACACTGAAGCTTTCTTT. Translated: CSARPGRSLNTEAFF.

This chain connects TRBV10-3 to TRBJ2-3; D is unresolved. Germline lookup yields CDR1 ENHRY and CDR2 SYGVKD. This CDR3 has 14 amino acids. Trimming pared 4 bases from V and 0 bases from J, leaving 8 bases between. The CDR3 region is CAISVEGSTDTQYF. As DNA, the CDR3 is TGTGCCATCAGTGTAGAAGGGAGCACAGATACGCAGTATTTT.

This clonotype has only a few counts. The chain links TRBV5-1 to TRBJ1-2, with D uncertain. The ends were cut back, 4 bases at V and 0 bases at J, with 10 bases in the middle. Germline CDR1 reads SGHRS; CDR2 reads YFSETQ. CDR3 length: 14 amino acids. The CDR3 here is CASSTDGPNYGYTF. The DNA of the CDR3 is TGCGCCAGCAGCACGGACGGCCCTAACTATGGCTACACCTTC.

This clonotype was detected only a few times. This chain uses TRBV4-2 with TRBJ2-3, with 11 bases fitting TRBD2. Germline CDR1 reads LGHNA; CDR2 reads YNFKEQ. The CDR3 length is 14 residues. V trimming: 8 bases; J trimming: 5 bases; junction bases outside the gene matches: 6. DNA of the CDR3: TGTGCCAGCGACCCCGGGACTAGCGGAGATACGCAGTATTTT. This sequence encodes CASDPGTSGDTQYF.

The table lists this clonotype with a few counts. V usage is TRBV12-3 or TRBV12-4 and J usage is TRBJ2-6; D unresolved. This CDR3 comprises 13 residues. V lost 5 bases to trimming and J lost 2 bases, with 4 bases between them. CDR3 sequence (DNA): TGTGCCAGCAGTCAAACTGGGGCCAACGTCCTGACTTTC. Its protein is CASSQTGANVLTF.

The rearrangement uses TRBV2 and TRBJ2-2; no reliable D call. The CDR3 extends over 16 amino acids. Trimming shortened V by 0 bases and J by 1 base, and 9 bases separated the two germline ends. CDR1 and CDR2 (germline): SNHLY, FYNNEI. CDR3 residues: CASSEARRMNTGELFF. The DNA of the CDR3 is TGTGCCAGCAGTGAAGCTCGCAGGATGAACACCGGGGAGCTGTTTTTT.

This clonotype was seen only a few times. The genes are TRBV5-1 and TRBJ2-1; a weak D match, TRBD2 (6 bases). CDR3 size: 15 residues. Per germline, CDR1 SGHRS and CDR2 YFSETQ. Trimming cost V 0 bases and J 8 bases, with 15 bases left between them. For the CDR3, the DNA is TGCGCCAGCAGCTTGGGGGGTCCTTCTAGCGATGAGCAGTTCTTC. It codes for CASSLGGPSSDEQFF.

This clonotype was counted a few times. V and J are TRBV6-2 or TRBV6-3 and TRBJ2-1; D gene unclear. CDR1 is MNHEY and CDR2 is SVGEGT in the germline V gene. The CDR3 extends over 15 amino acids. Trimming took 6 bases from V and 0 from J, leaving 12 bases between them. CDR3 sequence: CASSQARSSYNEQFF. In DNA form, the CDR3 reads TGTGCCAGCAGCCAAGCGAGGAGCTCCTACAATGAGCAGTTCTTC.

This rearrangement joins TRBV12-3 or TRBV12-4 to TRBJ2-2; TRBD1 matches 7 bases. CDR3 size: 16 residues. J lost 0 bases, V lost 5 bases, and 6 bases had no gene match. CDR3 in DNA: TGTGCCAGCAGTATTGACAGGGAACCGAACACCGGGGAGCTGTTTTTT. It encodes CASSIDREPNTGELFF.

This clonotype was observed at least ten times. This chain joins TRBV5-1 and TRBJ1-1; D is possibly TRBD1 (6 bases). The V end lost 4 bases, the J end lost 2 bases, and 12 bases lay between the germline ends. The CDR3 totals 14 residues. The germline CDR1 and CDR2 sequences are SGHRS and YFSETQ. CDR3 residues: CASSPTRGNTEAFF. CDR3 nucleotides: TGCGCCAGCAGCCCCACCAGGGGCAACACTGAAGCTTTCTTT.

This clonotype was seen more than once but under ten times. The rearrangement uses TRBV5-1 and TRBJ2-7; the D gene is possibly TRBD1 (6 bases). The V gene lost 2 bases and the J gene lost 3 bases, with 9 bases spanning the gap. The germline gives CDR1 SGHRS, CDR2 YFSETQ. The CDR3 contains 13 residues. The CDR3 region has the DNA TGCGCCAGCAGCTTCTGGACAGACTACGAGCAGTACTTC. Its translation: CASSFWTDYEQYF.

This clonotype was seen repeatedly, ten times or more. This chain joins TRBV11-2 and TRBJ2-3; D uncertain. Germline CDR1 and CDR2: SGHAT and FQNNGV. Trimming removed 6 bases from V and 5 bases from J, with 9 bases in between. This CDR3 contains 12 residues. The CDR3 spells CASSSTGDTQYF. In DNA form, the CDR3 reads TGTGCCAGCAGTAGTACGGGAGATACGCAGTATTTT.